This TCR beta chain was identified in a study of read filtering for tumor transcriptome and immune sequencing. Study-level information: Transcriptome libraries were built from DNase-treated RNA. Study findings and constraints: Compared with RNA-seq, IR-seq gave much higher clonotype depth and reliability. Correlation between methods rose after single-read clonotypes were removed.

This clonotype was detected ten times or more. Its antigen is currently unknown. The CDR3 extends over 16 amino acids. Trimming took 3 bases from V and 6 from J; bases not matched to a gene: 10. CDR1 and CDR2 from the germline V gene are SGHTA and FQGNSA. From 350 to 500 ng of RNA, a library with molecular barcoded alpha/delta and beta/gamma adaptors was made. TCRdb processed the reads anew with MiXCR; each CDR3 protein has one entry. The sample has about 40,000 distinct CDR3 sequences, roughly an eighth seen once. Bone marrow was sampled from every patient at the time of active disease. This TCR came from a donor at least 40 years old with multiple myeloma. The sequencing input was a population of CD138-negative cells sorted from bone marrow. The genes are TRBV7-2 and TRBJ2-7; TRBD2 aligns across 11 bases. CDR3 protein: CASSLGLAGGSAEQYF. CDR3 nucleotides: TGTGCCAGCAGCTTGGGCCTAGCGGGAGGAAGTGCCGAGCAGTACTTC.